This TCR beta chain is drawn from a study of CD8 T cells in Susac syndrome. Peripheral blood CD8+ and CD4+ T cells were profiled by TCR beta sequencing. TEMRA cells were enriched by FACS, while CD8+ and CD4+ T cells were obtained through a negative isolation that was performed magnetically. RNA totalling about 0.45 to 1 ug underwent reverse transcription with random hexamers. The amplification used immunoSEQ multiplex PCR on TCR beta CDR3; it spanned 54 Vbeta and 13 Jbeta. One entry per CDR3 protein results from TCRdb running MiXCR on the immunoSEQ multiplex PCR reads. The repertoire holds 150,000 to 200,000 distinct CDR3 sequences, with approximately 93% as singletons. As to this clonotype: Its antigen is unidentified.

V lost 1 base to trimming and J lost 8 bases, with 5 bases between them. Looked up from germline, CDR1 is KGHDR and CDR2 is SFDVKD. The CDR3 runs to 12 residues. Study-wide points: As the study acknowledged, the number of individuals who were part of its TCR sequencing and HLA analysis was relatively small.

Sequencing used CD4+ T cells from PBMCs. V usage is TRBV24-1 and J usage is TRBJ2-1; D gene ambiguous. This TCR came from a human donor with multiple sclerosis. The CDR3 nucleotides are TGTGCCACCAGTGATTTCGGAGATGAGCAGTTCTTC. Translating gives CATSDFGDEQFF.